This TCR beta chain came from a study of shared clonotypes between healthy human individuals. Study background: Used for every donor were three CD4 naive, three CD4 memory, two CD8 naive and one CD8 memory plate. Study-wide points: The authors expected sequencing depth to affect clonotype sharing among donors.

The authors divided CD4+ cells into CD45RA+ naive and CD45RA-negative memory subsets. Original handling: ImmunoSEQ sequences covered only the junction and lacked quality scores; filtering therefore differed. Using immunoSEQ multiplex PCR, the repertoire was profiled, and TCRdb retains in-frame clones only, with some absent. For V, J and clone size, that table is used; D and trimming come from the DNA. The sample lists roughly 650,000 clones; almost 97% were seen once. The CDR3 spans 13 residues. V lost 5 bases and J lost 11, with 18 bases in between. Germline-derived CDR1 and CDR2 are LNHDA and SQIVND (reference sequence). This clone was seen only a few times. Antigen: not known.

This clonotype originated in a woman aged 25 to 39 in good health. The sequencing input was naive CD4+ T cells sorted from blood. Documented subset: CD45RA+ positively selected. The V call is TRBV19, the J call TRBJ1-2; possible D gene TRBD1, 5 bases. DNA for the CDR3: TGTGCCAGTAGTTCCACCGGGACGGCCTATTACACCTTC. Protein product: CASSSTGTAYYTF.